The 14 T cell receptor beta chains below all came from one sample that was sequenced in a study of cytomegalovirus exposure and HLA in healthy donors (dated by TCRdb to about 2017). The library relied on the immunoSEQ multiplex PCR assay. TCRdb holds this immuneACCESS table with in-frame rearrangements only. Some clones are missing; in checked studies, unresolved V genes explain under half, and the rest has no known cause. The table for this sample lists 99,000 or so clones; approximately 86% of them were counted only once. The ten largest account for 3% to 4% of the sample. What was sequenced was PBMCs. These receptors originate from a woman between 18 and 29 years old in good health and CMV-seropositive.

J is TRBJ1-2 and V is TRBV6-5; D gene ambiguous. V gave up 7 bases and J gave up 4 bases, with 19 bases separating them. The germline CDR1 and CDR2 sequences are MNHEY and SVGAGI. CDR3 length: 15 residues. The CDR3 nucleotides are TGTGCCAGCACCCTCGGTCGTGTCAATTTCTATGGCTACACCTTC. Protein sequence: CASTLGRVNFYGYTF.

The chain employs TRBV2 and TRBJ2-7; D is perhaps TRBD1 (5 bases). Deletions cut 4 bases from V and 3 bases from J, with 13 bases between. The CDR3 is 14 residues long. Germline assignment: CDR1 SNHLY and CDR2 FYNNEI. CDR3 sequence: CASSVKGFGYEQYF. CDR3 in DNA: TGTGCCAGCAGTGTTAAGGGGTTCGGCTACGAGCAGTACTTC. Full variable domain (outside the CDR3, taken from reference TRBV2 and TRBJ2-7): EPEVTQTPSHQVTQMGQEVILRCVPISNHLYFYWYRQILGQKVEFLVSFYNNEISEKSEIFDDQFSVERPDGSNFTLKIRSTKLEDSAMYFCASSVKGFGYEQYFGPGTRLTVT.

This chain links TRBV7-2 with TRBJ2-2, with TRBD2 as a possible D gene (6 bases). CDR3 length equals 14 residues. Deletions cut 1 base from V and 5 bases from J, with 8 bases between. CDR1 is SGHTA, CDR2 FQGNSA, per germline. CDR3 sequence: CASSLVEGTGELFF. CDR3 bases: TGTGCCAGCAGCTTAGTGGAGGGGACCGGGGAGCTGTTTTTT.

The J gene is TRBJ1-6, the V gene TRBV2, with a possible D match to TRBD1 (6 bases). Per the germline V gene, CDR1 is SNHLY and CDR2 is FYNNEI. Trimming took off 8 bases at V and 2 bases at J, with 16 bases between the two ends. The CDR3 spans 16 residues. The CDR3 is CASQQGRAPYNSPLHF. DNA of the CDR3: TGTGCCAGCCAACAGGGAAGGGCCCCCTATAATTCACCCCTCCACTTT.

The rearrangement uses TRBV14 and TRBJ2-5; D not resolved. CDR1 and CDR2 (germline): SGHDN, FVKESK. The V gene lost 2 bases and the J gene lost 5 bases, with 6 bases spanning the gap. The CDR3 consists of 12 residues. The CDR3 reads CASSQFRETQYF. DNA for the CDR3: TGTGCCAGCAGCCAATTCCGGGAGACCCAGTACTTC.

The chain is built from TRBV7-9 and TRBJ2-7; a weak D match, TRBD2 (5 bases). The V gene lost 1 base and the J gene lost 4 bases, with 14 bases spanning the gap. The CDR3 has 15 residues. Germline lookup yields CDR1 SEHNR and CDR2 FQNEAQ (reference sequence). The CDR3 nucleotides read TGTGCCAGCAGCTTAGGGGGAGCCATGGGGTACGAGCAGTACTTC. Protein product: CASSLGGAMGYEQYF. Looking up the rest from reference TRBV7-9 and TRBJ2-7 gives the full variable domain: DTGVSQNPRHKITKRGQNVTFRCDPISEHNRLYWYRQTLGQGPEFLTYFQNEAQLEKSRLLSDRFSAERPKGSFSTLEIQRTEQGDSAMYLCASSLGGAMGYEQYFGPGTRLTVT.

The chain couples TRBV18 to TRBJ2-7; D perhaps matches TRBD1 (5 bases). Germline V gene lookup returns CDR1 KGHSH and CDR2 LQKENI. The V and J ends lost 6 bases and 0 bases respectively, with 12 bases between them. The CDR3 contains 14 residues. CDR3 sequence reads: CASSLTVDSYEQYF. The CDR3 DNA is TGTGCCAGCTCTCTGACAGTCGACTCCTACGAGCAGTACTTC.

The chain uses TRBV28 and TRBJ1-1, with D hard to call. There are 14 residues in the CDR3. Germline CDR1 MDHEN, CDR2 SYDVKM. The ends were cut back, 2 bases at V and 0 bases at J, with 7 bases in the middle. DNA for the CDR3: TGTGCCAGCAGTTTAGGAACAGTGAACACTGAAGCTTTCTTT. It translates to CASSLGTVNTEAFF.

The rearrangement joins TRBV10-3 to TRBJ1-5; D perhaps matches TRBD1 (5 bases). The CDR3 extends over 12 amino acids. Germline assignment: CDR1 ENHRY and CDR2 SYGVKD. The ends were cut back, 10 bases at V and 1 base at J, with 8 bases in the middle. In DNA, the CDR3 is TGTGCCACTGGGGGGAGCAATCAGCCCCAGCATTTT. Its translation: CATGGSNQPQHF.

This chain links TRBV11-3 with TRBJ2-1; D ambiguous. Germline V lookup: CDR1 SGHNT, CDR2 YENEEA. The CDR3 consists of 12 residues. V was pared by 3 bases and J by 7 bases, with 7 bases between. DNA for the CDR3: TGTGCCAGCAGCTTCCTTTTGAATGAGCAGTTCTTC. Translating it yields CASSFLLNEQFF.

This clone was seen once. The V call is TRBV19, the J call TRBJ1-4; D unclear. Looked up from germline, CDR1 is LNHDA and CDR2 is SQIVND (reference sequence). Trimming stripped 3 bases from V and 0 bases from J, with 8 bases between. The CDR3 has 15 amino acids. The CDR3 loop is CASSINSATNEKLFF. The DNA for the CDR3 is TGTGCCAGTAGTATCAACAGTGCAACTAATGAAAAACTGTTTTTT.

The chain employs TRBV6-4 and TRBJ1-1; 7 positions match TRBD1. The V and J ends lost 2 bases and 2 bases, in that order; junction bases with no gene match: 2. The CDR3 has 14 amino acids. The germline V gene has CDR1 MRHNA and CDR2 SNTAGT. CDR3 coding DNA: TGTGCCAGCAGTGACGGGACAGAAAACACTGAAGCTTTCTTT. Protein sequence: CASSDGTENTEAFF.

Written as DNA, the CDR3 is TGCGCCAGCAGCTTGGGCGCTCTCGGAAACACCATATATTTT. Its translation is CASSLGALGNTIYF. The gene calls are TRBV5-1 and TRBJ1-3, with D unclear. The V end was cut by 0 bases, the J end by 4 bases, with 8 bases between. Germline V gene lookup returns CDR1 SGHRS and CDR2 YFSETQ. The CDR3 is 14 amino acids.

This clone was observed a single time. The chain uses TRBV11-2 and TRBJ2-5; tentatively, D is TRBD2 (5 bases). This CDR3 has 14 residues. CDR1 is SGHAT, CDR2 FQNNGV, per germline. Between the trimmed V and J ends, which lost 2 bases and 5 bases, there was a span of 12 bases. In DNA form, the CDR3 reads TGTGCCAGCAGCTTATCTGGTCCGGGGGAGACCCAGTACTTC. Translated: CASSLSGPGETQYF.